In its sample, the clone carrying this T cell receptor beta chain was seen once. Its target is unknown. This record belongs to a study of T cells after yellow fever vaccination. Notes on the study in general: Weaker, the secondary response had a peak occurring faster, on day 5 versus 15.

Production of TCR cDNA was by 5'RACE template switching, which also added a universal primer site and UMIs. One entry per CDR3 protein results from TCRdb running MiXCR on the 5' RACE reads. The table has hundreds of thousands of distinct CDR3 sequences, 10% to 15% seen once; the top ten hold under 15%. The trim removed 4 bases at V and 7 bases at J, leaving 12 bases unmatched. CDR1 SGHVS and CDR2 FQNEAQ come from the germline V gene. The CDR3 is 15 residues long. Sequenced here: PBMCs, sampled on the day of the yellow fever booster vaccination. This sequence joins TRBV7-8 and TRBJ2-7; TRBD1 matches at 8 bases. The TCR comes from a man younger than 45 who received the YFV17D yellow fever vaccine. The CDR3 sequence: CASSSAGQGRGEQYF. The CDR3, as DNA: TGTGCCAGCAGCTCCGCAGGACAGGGACGAGGGGAGCAGTACTTC. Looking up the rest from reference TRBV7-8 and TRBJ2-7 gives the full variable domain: GAGVSQSPRYKVAKRGQDVALRCDPISGHVSLFWYQQALGQGPEFLTYFQNEAQLDKSGLPSDRFFAERPEGSVSTLKIQRTQQEDSAVYLCASSSAGQGRGEQYFGPGTRLTVT.